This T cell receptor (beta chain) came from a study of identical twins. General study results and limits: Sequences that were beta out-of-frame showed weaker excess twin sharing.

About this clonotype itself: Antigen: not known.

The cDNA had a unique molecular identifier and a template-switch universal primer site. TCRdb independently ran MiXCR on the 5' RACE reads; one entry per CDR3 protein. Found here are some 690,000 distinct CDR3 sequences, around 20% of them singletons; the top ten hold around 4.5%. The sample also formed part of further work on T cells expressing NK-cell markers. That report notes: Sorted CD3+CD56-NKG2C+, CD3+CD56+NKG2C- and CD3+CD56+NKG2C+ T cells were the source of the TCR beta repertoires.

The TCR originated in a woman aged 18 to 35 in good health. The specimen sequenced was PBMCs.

The CDR3 spells CASSGTGLAGVDTQYF. The CDR3, as DNA: TGTGCCAGCAGCGGAACTGGACTAGCGGGGGTGGATACGCAGTATTTT. This rearrangement joins TRBV11-3 to TRBJ2-3; 13 bases align to TRBD2. The CDR3 runs 16 residues. Germline values: CDR1 SGHNT, CDR2 YENEEA. Germline trimming cut 5 bases from V and 6 bases from J; bases unmatched to any gene: 8.